Listed here is a single TCR beta chain. Its antigen is not known. Method: immunoSEQ multiplex PCR; TCRdb's copy keeps in-frame clones and lacks some. Of tens of thousands of clones listed, roughly 80% were seen once; the top ten hold more than 1.5%. These data come from a study of OX40 agonist ivuxolimab in advanced cancers. Study-level points and caveats: Doses of 0.1 to 3.0 mg/kg were accompanied by clonal expansion of CD4+ and CD8+ blood T cells by week 6. On average, CD8+ T cells showed a greater number of expanded clones than CD4+.

CDR1 and CDR2 (germline): LGHNA, YSLEER. Trimming removed 2 bases from V and 4 bases from J; junction bases left unmatched: 10. The CDR3 is made up of 17 amino acids. Sequenced material: CD4+ or CD8+ T cells sorted from blood, taken in a trial of the OX40 agonist ivuxolimab. J is TRBJ2-3 and V is TRBV4-3, with 9 bases aligning to TRBD2. The clonotype was recovered from an adult with an advanced solid tumor such as melanoma, head and neck, liver or kidney cancer. The CDR3 DNA follows: TGCGCCAGCAGCCAAAGCAGCAGCAGCGGGAGGCCAGATACGCAGTATTTT. Residues: CASSQSSSSGRPDTQYF.